The 25 T cell receptor beta chains presented below share a single source sample, sequenced in a study of blood T cells in healthy people across ages (dated by TCRdb to the mid-2010s). Receptor libraries were prepared by 5' RACE. Sequencing relied on an Illumina HiSeq 2500. A second PCR of roughly 7 to 11 cycles was performed with a sample-barcoded 5' primer and a J-beta primer mix. Using fastp trimming at Q25 and MiXCR clonotype assembly, TCRdb reanalyzed the public sequencing data and kept in-frame beta chains. Identical CDR3 proteins give one entry, which carries the most common genes and DNA. The sample records some 1.5 million distinct CDR3 sequences, about 28% of which are singletons. About 8% of the sample rests with the top ten. The specimen was blood. These receptors originate from a woman aged 25 to 39 in good health.

The chain employs TRBV20-1 and TRBJ2-2, with a weak D call TRBD1 (5 bases). CDR1 is DFQATT, CDR2 SNEGSKA, per germline (reference sequence). CDR3 length: 15 amino acids. V shed 2 bases and J shed 1 base, with 11 bases lying between them. The CDR3 DNA is TGCAGTGCTAGAAATCACAGGATGAACACCGGGGAGCTGTTTTTT. Its protein is CSARNHRMNTGELFF.

J is TRBJ2-7 and V is TRBV4-3, with 11 bases matching TRBD1. The length of the CDR3 is 16 residues. V gave up 0 bases and J gave up 7 bases; unmatched junction bases: 8. The germline CDR1 and CDR2 sequences are LGHNA and YSLEER. CDR3 sequence: CASSQDRGTGGREQYF. The CDR3, as DNA: TGCGCCAGCAGCCAAGATAGGGGGACAGGGGGTAGGGAGCAGTACTTC.

The sample holds a few counts of this clonotype. The chain uses TRBV6-6 and TRBJ1-4; D call uncertain. The CDR3 sequence is 13 residues long. The V end lost 4 bases, the J end lost 8 bases, and 11 bases lay between the germline ends. The germline gives CDR1 MNHNY, CDR2 SVGAGI (reference sequence). CDR3 protein: CASSSDQREKLFF. CDR3 DNA sequence: TGTGCCAGCAGTTCGGACCAAAGAGAAAAACTGTTTTTT.

The V and J genes are TRBV7-9 and TRBJ1-6; unclear D gene. The CDR3 spans 14 residues. Trimming removed 3 bases at V and 9 bases at J, with 12 bases between. The germline CDR1 and CDR2 sequences are SEHNR and FQNEAQ (reference sequence). The CDR3 DNA is TGTGCCAGCAGCTTTAGGCAGGAGGGTTCACCCCTCCACTTT. Protein: CASSFRQEGSPLHF. Full variable domain (missing parts from reference TRBV7-9 and TRBJ1-6): DTGVSQNPRHKITKRGQNVTFRCDPISEHNRLYWYRQTLGQGPEFLTYFQNEAQLEKSRLLSDRFSAERPKGSFSTLEIQRTEQGDSAMYLCASSFRQEGSPLHFGNGTRLTVT.

The gene calls are TRBV24-1 and TRBJ2-7; 15 nucleotides match TRBD2. Unmatched junction bases numbered 19, after V lost 4 bases and J lost 7 bases. Germline CDR1 reads KGHDR; CDR2 reads SFDVKD. The CDR3 contains 20 residues. The CDR3 DNA is TGTGCCACCAGTGAAGAACGGACTAGCGGGAGGGCCTTTTGGTCTACGGAGCAGTACTTC. Translation: CATSEERTSGRAFWSTEQYF.

The chain links TRBV4-2 to TRBJ2-1; D remains ambiguous. Germline values: CDR1 LGHNA, CDR2 YNFKEQ. V shed 1 base and J shed 0 bases, with 7 bases lying between them. This CDR3 is 15 amino acids long. The CDR3 DNA follows: TGTGCCAGCAGCCAAGCGTCTAGCTCCTACAATGAGCAGTTCTTC. The encoded protein is CASSQASSSYNEQFF.

This clonotype was recorded at least ten times. V is TRBV20-1 and J is TRBJ2-1; 12 bases match TRBD2. The CDR3 has 14 residues. Trimming took 5 bases from V and 10 from J; bases not matched to a gene: 9. Germline CDR1 and CDR2: DFQATT and SNEGSKA (reference sequence). CDR3 nucleotide sequence: TGCAGTGCTGGGGCGTGGCTAGCGGGAGGGGAGCAGTTCTTC. Amino acids: CSAGAWLAGGEQFF.

This chain uses TRBV7-9 with TRBJ1-1; the D is unclear. The CDR3 totals 15 residues. The germline CDR1 and CDR2 sequences are SEHNR and FQNEAQ (reference sequence). V dropped 8 bases and J dropped 1 base, with 17 bases sitting between them. The CDR3 region is CASGPMMGTNTEAFF. Written as DNA, the CDR3 is TGTGCCAGCGGGCCTATGATGGGAACGAACACTGAAGCTTTCTTT.

The rearrangement links TRBV6-1 to TRBJ2-5, with TRBD1 matching 9 bases. The J call is uncertain, as TRBJ2-7 better fits the DNA end. Looked up from germline, CDR1 is MNHNS and CDR2 is SASEGT. The CDR3 totals 15 residues. CDR3 in amino acids: CASSEPGQGPAEQYF. DNA of the CDR3: TGTGCCAGCAGTGAACCGGGACAGGGTCCTGCCGAGCAGTACTTC.

The chain couples TRBV7-9 to TRBJ1-1; TRBD1 matches at 10 bases. The germline V gene has CDR1 SEHNR and CDR2 FQNEAQ (reference sequence). After removal of 3 bases from V and 10 bases from J, the junction contained 11 bases not matched to a gene. This CDR3 contains 15 residues. CDR3 amino acids: CASSFNSGTGDRAFF. CDR3 nucleotide sequence: TGTGCCAGCAGCTTCAACTCCGGGACAGGGGACAGAGCTTTCTTT.

This clonotype was seen a few times. The chain joins TRBV2 to TRBJ2-7; TRBD2 aligns across 10 bases. Germline CDR1 reads SNHLY; CDR2 reads FYNNEI. The V and J ends lost 8 bases and 2 bases, in that order; junction bases with no gene match: 12. The CDR3 runs 16 residues. This chain's CDR3 is CASGSVGLAETYEQYF. The CDR3 DNA follows: TGTGCCAGCGGCTCGGTCGGACTAGCGGAAACCTACGAGCAGTACTTC.

This clonotype was counted between two and nine times. The rearrangement links TRBV9 to TRBJ2-1, with 14 bases that match TRBD2. CDR3 size: 19 residues. Germline CDR1 reads SGDLS; CDR2 reads YYNGEE. The V gene end was trimmed by 4 bases and the J gene end by 8 bases; junction bases not matched to a gene: 17. The CDR3 sequence is CASSSRDGLAGGMRDEQFF. CDR3 DNA: TGTGCCAGCAGCTCGCGCGACGGACTAGCGGGGGGTATGAGAGATGAGCAGTTCTTC.

This chain uses TRBV6-1 with TRBJ2-5; D remains unclear. TRBJ2-7 matches the DNA end more closely, so the J call is doubtful. CDR1 MNHNS and CDR2 SASEGT come from the germline V gene. The CDR3 sequence is 11 residues long. CDR3 amino acids: CASTDDHEQYF. Here the CDR3 DNA reads TGTGCCAGCACCGACGACCACGAGCAGTACTTC.

A remark on this clonotype: Germline and junction disagree at one end, which may indicate a read error. The chain employs TRBV10-3 and TRBJ2-5; D is possibly TRBD2 (6 bases). Germline V gene data show CDR1 as ENHRY and CDR2 as SYGVKD. CDR3 length: 12 amino acids. CDR3 region: CAVSGGVETQYF. In nucleotides, the CDR3 is TGTGCCGTCAGTGGCGGGGTGGAGACCCAGTACTTC.

V and J are TRBV20-1 and TRBJ2-5, with D unresolved. The V and J ends lost 3 bases and 7 bases respectively, with 9 bases between them. This CDR3 has 11 residues. Per the germline V gene, CDR1 is DFQATT and CDR2 is SNEGSKA (reference sequence). The CDR3 sequence is CSARQTGTQYF. Written as DNA, the CDR3 is TGCAGTGCTAGGCAAACCGGGACCCAGTACTTC.

In this sample, this clonotype turned up many times. The chain is built from TRBV9 and TRBJ2-6; 7 bases agree with TRBD1. The CDR3 is made up of 17 amino acids. Unmatched junction bases numbered 7, after V lost 4 bases and J lost 0 bases. Looked up from germline, CDR1 is SGDLS and CDR2 is YYNGEE. The DNA for the CDR3 is TGTGCCAGCAGCCCCCCGACAGGGACCTCTGGGGCCAACGTCCTGACTTTC. Amino acid sequence: CASSPPTGTSGANVLTF.

The V and J genes are TRBV10-3 and TRBJ2-2; D possibly corresponds to TRBD1 (6 bases). Trimming took off 10 bases at V and 6 bases at J, with 18 bases between the two ends. The CDR3 covers 14 residues. Germline values: CDR1 ENHRY, CDR2 SYGVKD. CDR3 loop: CATRGTGSAGELFF. The CDR3 region has the DNA TGTGCCACCAGAGGAACAGGGTCGGCCGGGGAGCTGTTTTTT.

Turning to this clonotype: A read error may explain this, as a much larger clone is one base away. The chain links TRBV10-3 to TRBJ2-3, with D possibly called TRBD1 or TRBD2 (5 bases each). The CDR3 length is 14 residues. Germline V gives CDR1 ENHRY, CDR2 SYGVKD. The CDR3 loop reads CAISGGRYTDTQDF. The CDR3 nucleotides read TGTGCCATCAGTGGGGGACGATACACAGATACGCAGGATTTT.

This clonotype came up a few times. This sequence joins TRBV30 and TRBJ2-1; the D is unclear. The CDR3 consists of 14 residues. V was shortened by 2 bases and J by 0 bases, with 8 bases between the two germline ends. CDR1 is GTSNPN and CDR2 is SVGIG in the germline V gene (reference sequence). Here the CDR3 reads CAWSRLSSYNEQFF. CDR3 sequence (DNA): TGTGCCTGGAGTAGACTCAGCTCCTACAATGAGCAGTTCTTC.

The chain carries TRBV2 and TRBJ2-6, with 10 bases identical to TRBD1. V shed 5 bases, J shed 1 base, and the junction held 11 bases outside the gene matches. Germline V lookup: CDR1 SNHLY, CDR2 FYNNEI. The CDR3 covers 19 residues. In DNA, the CDR3 is TGTGCCAGCAGTCCTCAGGGACAGGGGTTGGCTTCTGGGGCCAACGTCCTGACTTTC. It codes for CASSPQGQGLASGANVLTF.

The chain uses TRBV29-1 and TRBJ2-2; D possibly corresponds to TRBD1 (6 bases). The CDR3 spans 14 residues. Deletions cut 3 bases from V and 6 bases from J, with 14 bases between. The V gene's germline CDR1 is SQVTM and CDR2 ANQGSEA. The CDR3 loop reads CSVEGQGIAGELFF. The CDR3 DNA follows: TGCAGCGTTGAGGGCCAGGGGATTGCCGGGGAGCTGTTTTTT.

A note on this clonotype: A much larger clone lies a single base off, so this may be a read error. The CDR3 protein is CANSLTAGGYYGYTF. For the CDR3, the DNA is TGTGCCAACAGCTTAACCGCAGGGGGCTACTATGGCTACACCTTC. This chain uses TRBV7-3 with TRBJ1-2, with 8 bases that match TRBD1. The CDR3 totals 15 residues. Germline CDR1 and CDR2: SGHTA and FQGTGA.

This chain connects TRBV4-2 to TRBJ2-7; possibly TRBD1 or TRBD2 for D (6 bases each). The CDR3 runs 15 residues. Germline loops: CDR1 LGHNA, CDR2 YNFKEQ. Trimming pared 0 bases from V and 3 bases from J, leaving 12 bases between. The CDR3: CASSQDGGPNYEQYF. CDR3 bases: TGTGCCAGCAGCCAAGATGGGGGGCCCAACTACGAGCAGTACTTC.

V and J are TRBV14 and TRBJ2-3, with a possible D match to TRBD2 (5 bases). V was trimmed by 4 bases and J by 11 bases, leaving 16 bases between them. CDR3 size: 13 residues. The germline gives CDR1 SGHDN, CDR2 FVKESK. CDR3 nucleotides: TGTGCCAGCAGCCCACTGACGGCCGGACTGCAGTATTTT. Encoded protein: CASSPLTAGLQYF. The entire variable domain, with the rest obtained from reference TRBV14 and TRBJ2-3, is as follows: EAGVTQFPSHSVIEKGQTVTLRCDPISGHDNLYWYRRVMGKEIKFLLHFVKESKQDESGMPNNRFLAERTGGTYSTLKVQPAELEDSGVYFCASSPLTAGLQYFGPGTRLTVL.

The table lists this clonotype with a few counts. The chain has TRBV6-6 and TRBJ2-1; tentatively, D is TRBD2 (5 bases). V lost 4 bases and J lost 6, with 22 bases in between. The germline gives CDR1 MNHNY, CDR2 SVGAGI (reference sequence). This CDR3 has 17 residues. CDR3 sequence (DNA): TGTGCCAGCAGTTCGGCTAGCAGGTCCGGCTTCTTCAATGAGCAGTTCTTC. Translation: CASSSASRSGFFNEQFF.